This is a list of T cell receptor beta chains from one sample in a study of siplizumab effects on memory and regulatory T cells. Assay used: immunoSEQ multiplex PCR; TCRdb lists only in-frame clones, some missing. The sample includes roughly 50,000 clones, roughly 87% of them seen just once. The material sequenced was naive CD8+ T cells sorted from blood. These TCRs come from a human donor in good health. CDR3s include the opening cysteine and the closing phenylalanine or tryptophan. Fields, in order: clone size, J gene, V gene, D gene, CDR3 DNA, CDR3 protein. D genes are given only for firm matches. A clone size is listed for some rows: how often the clone was seen (once, few, many), or a class if it is expanded.

- TRBJ1-1 TRBV7-6 TRBD1 TGTGCCAGCAGCCAAAAAGAGATCGGACAGGCGGCTTTCTTT CASSQKEIGQAAFF
- TRBJ1-5 TRBV28 TRBD1 TGTGCCAGCAGTCCCTACAGGGGAGGGAATCAGCCCCAGCATTTT CASSPYRGGNQPQHF
- TRBJ1-3 TRBV4-1 - TGCGCCAGCAGCCAAGGGAAAGGGGCAGGAAACACCATATATTTT CASSQGKGAGNTIYF
- TRBJ2-7 TRBV4-1 - TGCGCCAGCAGCCAAGATAACGGAGTCTCCTACGAGCAGTACTTC CASSQDNGVSYEQYF
- TRBJ1-1 TRBV5-1 TRBD1 TGCGCCAGCACTGGGACAGGGCCCAGCGGTGAAGCTTTCTTT CASTGTGPSGEAFF
- TRBJ2-2 TRBV27 - TGTGCCAGCAGTCCCTTTTTAACTACGGGACTGAGGTACGGGGAGCTGTTTTTT CASSPFLTTGLRYGELFF
once TRBJ1-2 TRBV19 - TGTGCCAGTAGTTCCGAGGGACCCCACTATGGCTACACCTTC CASSSEGPHYGYTF
once TRBJ2-3 TRBV19 TRBD2 TGTGCCAGTAGCGATCGACTAGCGGCAGGAGATGGGGCTAGCACAGATACGCAGTATTTT CASSDRLAAGDGASTDTQYF
- TRBJ2-7 TRBV14 TRBD1 TGTGCCAGCAGCCAAGAGGGGACAGGGGTCTACGAGCAGTACTTC CASSQEGTGVYEQYF
- TRBJ2-1 TRBV19 TRBD2 TGTGCCAGTAGTATAAGGGGTCTTACTAGCGGCTCCTACAATGAGCAGTTCTTC CASSIRGLTSGSYNEQFF
few TRBJ2-7 TRBV7-9 - TGTGCCAGCAGCTTAGTGGGCGGACACCTCTACGAGCAGTACTTC CASSLVGGHLYEQYF
- TRBJ2-1 TRBV9 TRBD2 TGTGCCAGCAGCGTAGCGGGGAGGGCCGTCACCGACTACAATGAGCAGTTCTTC CASSVAGRAVTDYNEQFF
- TRBJ2-5 TRBV6-5 TRBD2 TGTGCCAGCAGTTACTCGAGACTAGCGGATCAAGAGACCCAGTACTTC CASSYSRLADQETQYF
- TRBJ2-7 TRBV5-1 - TGCGCCAGCAGCTTAAGCCACTTGAGTAGCTCCTACGAGCAGTACTTC CASSLSHLSSSYEQYF
- TRBJ2-7 TRBV27 - TGTGCCAGCAGTTTCTCGGGACATCTATACGAGCAGTACTTC CASSFSGHLYEQYF
- TRBJ1-2 TRBV7-6 - TGTGCCAGCAGCCCAAGGACGGTTAACTATGGCTACACCTTC CASSPRTVNYGYTF
- TRBJ1-1 TRBV19 - TGTGCCAGTAGTCGAGCACAGAACACTGAAGCTTTCTTT CASSRAQNTEAFF
- TRBJ2-1 TRBV14 TRBD1 TGTGCCAGCAGCATGACAGGGTACACCTACAATGAGCAGTTCTTC CASSMTGYTYNEQFF
- TRBJ2-1 TRBV29-1 - TGCAGCGTTCGGGGACGGGAGAGGTCCTACAATGAGCAGTTCTTC CSVRGRERSYNEQFF
- TRBJ2-1 TRBV11-3 TRBD2 TGTGCCAGCAGCTTTAGCGGGGGGGACTACAATGAGCAGTTCTTC CASSFSGGDYNEQFF
- TRBJ1-1 TRBV7-2 TRBD1 TGTGCCAGCAGTCTTAGTCCTCAGGGGGTGTACACTGAAGCTTTCTTT CASSLSPQGVYTEAFF
- TRBJ1-2 TRBV5-1 TRBD1 TGCGCCAGCAGCTTGGAAGGCAGGGGGTATGGCTACACCTTC CASSLEGRGYGYTF